This T cell receptor beta chain was documented in a study of technical replicates of blood from a few donors. Losses at the gene ends were 6 bases for V and 7 bases for J; bases not matched to a gene: 2. The CDR3 has 11 residues. Germline CDR1 is DFQATT and CDR2 is SNEGSKA (reference sequence). The protocol was immunoSEQ multiplex PCR, while the TCRdb copy is restricted to in-frame clones and leaves out a portion. The sample carries 60,000 to 80,000 clones, under 90% recorded once. To note about this clone: Other DNA sequences in the same sample also yield this CDR3.

The TCR originated in a human donor in good health. Some clones in this sample may be carry-over from other donors' samples. Sequenced input: PBMCs. The chain has TRBV20-1 and TRBJ2-1, with 8 nucleotides matching TRBD1. The CDR3 coding sequence is TGCAGTGCCGACAGGGGAAATGAGCAGTTCTTC. Protein sequence: CSADRGNEQFF.